The 16 T cell receptor beta chains listed next were all sequenced from one sample in a study of siplizumab effects on memory and regulatory T cells. This table comes from immunoSEQ multiplex PCR, and its TCRdb copy is limited to in-frame clones, with some not included. The sample lists about 50,000 clones, 93% seen once, with roughly 17% in the top ten. The sample comprised CD8+ T cells sorted from blood. The receptors shown here come from a human donor in good health.

This chain uses TRBV27 with TRBJ2-1; no firm D call. Per the germline V gene, CDR1 is MNHEY and CDR2 is SMNVEV (reference sequence). There are 12 residues in the CDR3. The CDR3 sequence: CATLSSYNEQFF. CDR3 bases: TGTGCAACCCTAAGCTCCTACAATGAGCAGTTCTTC.

The chain couples TRBV28 to TRBJ2-7, with D maybe TRBD1 (5 bases). CDR3 length: 15 amino acids. Looked up from germline, CDR1 is MDHEN and CDR2 is SYDVKM. V lost 7 bases, J lost 5 bases, and 21 bases lay in between. This CDR3 is CASTAPFRVGDEQYF. In DNA form, the CDR3 reads TGTGCCAGCACAGCGCCTTTCAGGGTAGGCGACGAGCAGTACTTC.

V is TRBV7-9 and J is TRBJ1-1, with D unclear. CDR3 length: 16 amino acids. Trimming pared 7 bases from V and 2 bases from J, leaving 20 bases between. Germline CDR1 is SEHNR and CDR2 is FQNEAQ (reference sequence). CDR3: CASTQLYKGPNTEAFF. CDR3 DNA: TGTGCCAGCACCCAACTGTACAAGGGTCCTAACACTGAAGCTTTCTTT.

This clone appeared once. The chain couples TRBV7-3 to TRBJ2-1; D not certain. The CDR3 is made up of 12 amino acids. The germline V gene has CDR1 SGHTA and CDR2 FQGTGA. V was pared by 2 bases and J by 5 bases, with 4 bases between. As DNA, the CDR3 is TGTGCCAGCAGCTTAGAGAACAATGAGCAGTTCTTC. Amino acids: CASSLENNEQFF. Using reference TRBV7-3 and TRBJ2-1 for the parts outside the CDR3, the full variable domain is GAGVSQTPSNKVTEKGKYVELRCDPISGHTALYWYRQSLGQGPEFLIYFQGTGAADDSGLPNDRFFAVRPEGSVSTLKIQRTERGDSAVYLCASSLENNEQFFGPGTRLTVL.

This clone is medium-sized in the sample. DNA for the CDR3: TGTGCCAGCAGCTTGTTCGGACAGGGGGACTCTGAAGCTTTCTTT. It encodes CASSLFGQGDSEAFF. This chain joins TRBV7-9 and TRBJ1-1, with 10 bases identical to TRBD1. CDR3 length: 15 residues. With 3 bases clipped from V and 6 bases from J, the junction kept 7 bases outside the gene matches. Germline values: CDR1 SEHNR, CDR2 FQNEAQ (reference sequence).

J is TRBJ2-2 and V is TRBV7-9; TRBD1 matches at 9 bases. The germline V gene encodes CDR1 SEHNR and CDR2 FQNEAQ (reference sequence). Unmatched junction bases numbered 8, after V lost 6 bases and J lost 3 bases. CDR3 length: 16 amino acids. CDR3 in DNA: TGTGCCAGCAGTCAACCGGGACAGGGCGACACCGGGGAGCTGTTTTTT. It yields the protein CASSQPGQGDTGELFF.

The chain recombines TRBV27 with TRBJ1-6, with D possibly matching TRBD1 (5 bases). Per germline, CDR1 MNHEY and CDR2 SMNVEV (reference sequence). The germline V and J ends were trimmed by 5 bases and 10 bases, with 9 bases remaining between them. The CDR3 totals 12 residues. CDR3 region: CASSQGGSPLHF. Written as DNA, the CDR3 is TGTGCCAGCAGTCAGGGAGGATCACCCCTCCACTTT.

This chain joins TRBV5-1 and TRBJ2-7; D unclear. V was clipped by 0 bases and J by 1 base, with 8 bases between them. Per germline, CDR1 SGHRS and CDR2 YFSETQ. The CDR3 runs 14 residues. The CDR3 nucleotides read TGCGCCAGCAGCTTGGAAACCCTTTCCTACGAGCAGTACTTC. Protein sequence: CASSLETLSYEQYF.

The chain recombines TRBV28 with TRBJ2-1; 8 bases map to TRBD2. The CDR3 has 18 residues. Germline CDR1 and CDR2: MDHEN and SYDVKM. J was trimmed by 7 bases and V by 5 bases; bases with no gene match: 19. CDR3 bases: TGTGCCAGCAGTCTCCTCCCTGGTTTTAGCGGGAAGGGGAATGAGCAGTTCTTC. The encoded protein is CASSLLPGFSGKGNEQFF. Filled out from reference TRBV28 and TRBJ2-1, the complete variable domain reads DVKVTQSSRYLVKRTGEKVFLECVQDMDHENMFWYRQDPGLGLRLIYFSYDVKMKEKGDIPEGYSVSREKKERFSLILESASTNQTSMYLCASSLLPGFSGKGNEQFFGPGTRLTVL.

CDR3 DNA: TGTGCCAGCAGCTTAGAAAATAGGGATACAGTATCTAACTATGGCTACACCTTC. Translated, it gives CASSLENRDTVSNYGYTF. The J gene is TRBJ1-2, the V gene TRBV7-9; D uncertain. Trimming left V 1 base short and J 0 bases short, with 18 bases between. The CDR3 is 18 amino acids. The V gene's germline CDR1 is SEHNR and CDR2 FQNEAQ (reference sequence).

The chain has TRBV5-1 and TRBJ2-7; D is perhaps TRBD1 (6 bases). V was shortened by 4 bases and J by 6 bases, with 29 bases between the two germline ends. Germline values: CDR1 SGHRS, CDR2 YFSETQ. This CDR3 is 18 amino acids long. The CDR3 here is CASSNVSRNREPVFEQYF. The DNA of the CDR3 is TGCGCCAGCAGCAACGTGAGCCGAAACAGGGAACCGGTGTTCGAGCAGTACTTC.

This sequence joins TRBV7-6 and TRBJ2-2, with TRBD2 matching 7 bases. Germline V gene data show CDR1 as SGHVS and CDR2 as FNYEAQ. The CDR3 consists of 16 residues. J was trimmed by 7 bases and V by 5 bases; bases with no gene match: 13. The CDR3 spells CASSLPTSSEGGELFF. CDR3 coding DNA: TGTGCCAGCAGCCTACCGACTAGCAGTGAGGGCGGGGAGCTGTTTTTT.

The CDR3 loop reads CASGVGKGWEETQYF. DNA of the CDR3: TGTGCCAGCGGGGTCGGTAAGGGATGGGAAGAGACCCAGTACTTC. The chain uses TRBV6-1 and TRBJ2-5; D uncertain. The CDR3 is 15 amino acids. Trimming left V 8 bases short and J 3 bases short, with 19 bases between. Germline loops: CDR1 MNHNS, CDR2 SASEGT.

The chain employs TRBV9 and TRBJ2-1; 9 bases are shared with TRBD2. Per the germline V gene, CDR1 is SGDLS and CDR2 is YYNGEE. V shed 0 bases and J 7 bases; nucleotides not matched to a gene: 8. The length of the CDR3 is 16 residues. The CDR3 DNA reads TGTGCCAGCAGCGTAGTTAGCGGGAGTAATTTTAATGAGCAGTTCTTC. As protein: CASSVVSGSNFNEQFF.

The rearrangement joins TRBV7-3 to TRBJ2-1, with 9 bases aligning to TRBD2. Germline V gene sequence: CDR1 SGHTA, CDR2 FQGTGA. V lost 0 bases to trimming and J lost 4 bases; unmatched junction nucleotides: 4. The CDR3 sequence is 16 residues long. DNA for the CDR3: TGTGCCAGCAGCTTAACCACGCGGGAGGGTTACAATGAGCAGTTCTTC. It is translated as CASSLTTREGYNEQFF.

V usage is TRBV7-9 and J usage is TRBJ1-3; tentative D call: TRBD1 (6 bases). CDR3 length: 16 amino acids. Looked up from germline, CDR1 is SEHNR and CDR2 is FQNEAQ (reference sequence). V lost 5 bases and J 0 bases, leaving 14 bases between the germline ends. The DNA for the CDR3 is TGTGCCAGCAGCCCCCAGGACAGATCCTCTGGAAACACCATATATTTT. This encodes CASSPQDRSSGNTIYF.